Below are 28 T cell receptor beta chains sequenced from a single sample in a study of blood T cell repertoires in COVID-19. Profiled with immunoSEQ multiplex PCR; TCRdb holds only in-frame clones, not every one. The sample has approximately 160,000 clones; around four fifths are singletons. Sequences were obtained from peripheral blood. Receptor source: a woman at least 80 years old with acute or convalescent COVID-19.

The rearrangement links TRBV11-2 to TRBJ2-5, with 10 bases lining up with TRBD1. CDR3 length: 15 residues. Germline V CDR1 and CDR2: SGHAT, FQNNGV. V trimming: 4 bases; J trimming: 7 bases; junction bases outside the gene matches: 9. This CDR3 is CASSSSSGQGGTQYF. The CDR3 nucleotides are TGTGCCAGCAGCTCTAGCTCCGGACAGGGGGGGACCCAGTACTTC.

CDR3 DNA: TGTGCCAGTGCCTGGGACAGGTTCTCCTACGAGCAGTACTTC. Encoded protein: CASAWDRFSYEQYF. The J gene is TRBJ2-7, the V gene TRBV19; 8 bases map to TRBD1. V dropped 8 bases and J dropped 0; count of bases not matched to a gene: 6. The germline CDR1 and CDR2 sequences are LNHDA and SQIVND (reference sequence). This CDR3 spans 14 amino acids.

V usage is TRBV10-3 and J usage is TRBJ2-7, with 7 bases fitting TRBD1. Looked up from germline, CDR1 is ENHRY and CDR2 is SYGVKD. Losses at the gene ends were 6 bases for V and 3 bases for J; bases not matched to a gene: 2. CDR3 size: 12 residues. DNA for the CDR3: TGTGCCATCAGCCGGACAGGCTACGAGCAGTACTTC. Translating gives CAISRTGYEQYF.

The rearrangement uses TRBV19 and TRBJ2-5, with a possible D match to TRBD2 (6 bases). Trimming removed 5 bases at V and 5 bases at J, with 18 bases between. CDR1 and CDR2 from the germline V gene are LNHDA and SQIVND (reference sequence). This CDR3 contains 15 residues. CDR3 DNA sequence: TGTGCCAGTAGTGCAGGGCTGGGACTTGGGGAGACCCAGTACTTC. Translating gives CASSAGLGLGETQYF.

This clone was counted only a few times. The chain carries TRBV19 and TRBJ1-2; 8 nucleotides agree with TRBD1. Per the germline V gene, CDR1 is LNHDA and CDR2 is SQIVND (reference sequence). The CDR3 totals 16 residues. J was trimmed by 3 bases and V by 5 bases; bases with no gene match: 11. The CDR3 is CASSSPGGSYHYGYTF. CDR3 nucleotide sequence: TGTGCCAGTAGTTCTCCAGGGGGCAGCTATCACTATGGCTACACCTTC.

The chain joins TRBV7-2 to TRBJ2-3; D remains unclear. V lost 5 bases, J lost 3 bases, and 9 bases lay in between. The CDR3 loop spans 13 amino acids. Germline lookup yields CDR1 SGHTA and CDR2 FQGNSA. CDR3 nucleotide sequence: TGTGCCAGCAGCGCCCGGGTAACAGATACGCAGTATTTT. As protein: CASSARVTDTQYF.

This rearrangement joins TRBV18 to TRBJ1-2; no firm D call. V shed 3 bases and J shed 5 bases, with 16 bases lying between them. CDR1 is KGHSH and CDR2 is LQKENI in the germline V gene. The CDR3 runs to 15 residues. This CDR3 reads CASSPPEPGLYGYTF. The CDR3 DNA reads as TGTGCCAGCTCACCGCCAGAACCCGGACTGTATGGCTACACCTTC.

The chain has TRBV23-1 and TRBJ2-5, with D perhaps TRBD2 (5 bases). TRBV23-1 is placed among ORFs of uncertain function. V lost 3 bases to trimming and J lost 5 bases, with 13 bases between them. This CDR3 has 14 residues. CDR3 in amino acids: CASSHRTRTETQYF. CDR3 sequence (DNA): TGCGCCAGCAGTCACCGTACTAGGACGGAGACCCAGTACTTC.

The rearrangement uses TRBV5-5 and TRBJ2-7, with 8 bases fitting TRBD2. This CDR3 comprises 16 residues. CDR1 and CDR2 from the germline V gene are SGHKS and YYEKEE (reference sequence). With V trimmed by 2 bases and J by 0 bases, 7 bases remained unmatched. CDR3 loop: CASSFLAGGDSYEQYF. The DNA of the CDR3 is TGTGCCAGCAGCTTCCTAGCGGGTGGGGACTCCTACGAGCAGTACTTC.

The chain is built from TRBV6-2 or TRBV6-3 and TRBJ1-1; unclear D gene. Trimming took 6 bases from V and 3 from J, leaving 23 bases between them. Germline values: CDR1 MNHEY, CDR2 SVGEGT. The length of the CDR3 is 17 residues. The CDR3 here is CASSPRGHDRWDTEAFF. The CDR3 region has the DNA TGTGCCAGCAGCCCCCGAGGGCATGATCGTTGGGACACTGAAGCTTTCTTT.

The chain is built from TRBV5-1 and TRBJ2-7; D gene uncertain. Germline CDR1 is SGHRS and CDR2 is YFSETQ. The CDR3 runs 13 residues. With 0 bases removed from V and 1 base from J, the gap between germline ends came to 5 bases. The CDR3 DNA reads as TGCGCCAGCAGCTTGGACATTTCCTACGAGCAGTACTTC. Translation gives CASSLDISYEQYF. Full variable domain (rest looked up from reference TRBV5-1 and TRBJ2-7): KAGVTQTPRYLIKTRGQQVTLSCSPISGHRSVSWYQQTPGQGLQFLFEYFSETQRNKGNFPGRFSGRQFSNSRSEMNVSTLELGDSALYLCASSLDISYEQYFGPGTRLTVT.

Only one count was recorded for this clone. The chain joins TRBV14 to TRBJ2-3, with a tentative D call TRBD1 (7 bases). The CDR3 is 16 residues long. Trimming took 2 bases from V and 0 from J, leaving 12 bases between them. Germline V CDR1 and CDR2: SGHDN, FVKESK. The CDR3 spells CASSQFPGGSTDTQYF. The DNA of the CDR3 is TGTGCCAGCAGCCAATTTCCAGGGGGGAGCACAGATACGCAGTATTTT.

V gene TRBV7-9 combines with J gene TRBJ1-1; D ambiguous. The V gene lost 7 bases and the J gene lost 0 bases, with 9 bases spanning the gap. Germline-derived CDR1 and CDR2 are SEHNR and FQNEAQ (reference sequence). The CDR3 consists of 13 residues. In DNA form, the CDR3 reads TGTGCCAGCACGAGAGAGCTGAACACTGAAGCTTTCTTT. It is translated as CASTRELNTEAFF.

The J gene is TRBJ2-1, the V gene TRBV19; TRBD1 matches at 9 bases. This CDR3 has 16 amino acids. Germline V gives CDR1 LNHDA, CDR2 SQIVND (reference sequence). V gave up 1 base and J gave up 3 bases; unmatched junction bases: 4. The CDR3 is CASSIVVGQGYNEQFF. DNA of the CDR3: TGTGCCAGTAGTATAGTAGTGGGACAGGGCTACAATGAGCAGTTCTTC.

The CDR3 reads CASSQDLAGGQYQETQYF. In DNA form, the CDR3 reads TGTGCCAGCAGCCAAGACCTGGCGGGGGGCCAGTACCAAGAGACCCAGTACTTC. The rearrangement links TRBV4-2 to TRBJ2-5; the match to TRBD2 covers 8 bases. CDR1 is LGHNA and CDR2 is YNFKEQ in the germline V gene. The CDR3 contains 18 residues. With V trimmed by 0 bases and J by 0 bases, 9 bases remained unmatched.

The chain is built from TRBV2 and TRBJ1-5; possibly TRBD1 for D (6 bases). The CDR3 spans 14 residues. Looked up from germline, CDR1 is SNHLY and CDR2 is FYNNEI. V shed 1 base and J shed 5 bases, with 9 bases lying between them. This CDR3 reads CASSEGDTHQPQHF. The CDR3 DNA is TGTGCCAGCAGTGAAGGGGACACCCATCAGCCCCAGCATTTT.

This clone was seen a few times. The CDR3 spells CASTQGSQPQHF. CDR3 in DNA: TGTGCCAGTACCCAGGGTAGTCAGCCCCAGCATTTT. This chain joins TRBV19 and TRBJ1-5, with D possibly TRBD1 on 5 matching bases. The CDR3 consists of 12 residues. The V gene's germline CDR1 is LNHDA and CDR2 SQIVND (reference sequence). The germline V and J ends were trimmed by 7 bases and 6 bases, with 10 bases remaining between them.

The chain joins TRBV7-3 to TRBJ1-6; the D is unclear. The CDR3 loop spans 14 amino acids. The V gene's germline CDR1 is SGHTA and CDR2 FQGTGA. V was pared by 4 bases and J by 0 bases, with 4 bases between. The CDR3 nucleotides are TGTGCCAGCAGCTACAACTCCTATAATTCACCCCTCCACTTT. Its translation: CASSYNSYNSPLHF.

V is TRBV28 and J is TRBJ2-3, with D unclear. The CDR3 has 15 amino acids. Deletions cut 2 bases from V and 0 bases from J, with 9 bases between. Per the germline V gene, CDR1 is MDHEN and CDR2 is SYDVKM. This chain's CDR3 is CASSLERRSTDTQYF. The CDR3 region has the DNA TGTGCCAGCAGTTTAGAACGGCGGAGCACAGATACGCAGTATTTT.

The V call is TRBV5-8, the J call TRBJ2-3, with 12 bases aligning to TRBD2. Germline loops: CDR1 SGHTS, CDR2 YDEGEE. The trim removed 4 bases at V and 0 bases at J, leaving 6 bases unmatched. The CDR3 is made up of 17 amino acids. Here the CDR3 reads CASSGLAGLGSTDTQYF. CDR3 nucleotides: TGTGCCAGCAGCGGACTAGCGGGACTAGGGAGCACAGATACGCAGTATTTT.

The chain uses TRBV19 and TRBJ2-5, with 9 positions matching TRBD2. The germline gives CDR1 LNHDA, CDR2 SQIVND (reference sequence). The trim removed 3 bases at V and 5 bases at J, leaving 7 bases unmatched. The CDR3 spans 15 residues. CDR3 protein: CASSMGAGGWETQYF. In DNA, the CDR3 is TGTGCCAGTAGTATGGGAGCGGGAGGTTGGGAGACCCAGTACTTC.

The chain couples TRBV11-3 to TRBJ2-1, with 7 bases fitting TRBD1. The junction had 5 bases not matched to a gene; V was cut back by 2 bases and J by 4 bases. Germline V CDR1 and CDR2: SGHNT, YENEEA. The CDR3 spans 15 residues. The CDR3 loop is CASSLTWDSYNEQFF. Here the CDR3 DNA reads TGTGCCAGCAGCTTAACGTGGGACAGTTACAATGAGCAGTTCTTC.

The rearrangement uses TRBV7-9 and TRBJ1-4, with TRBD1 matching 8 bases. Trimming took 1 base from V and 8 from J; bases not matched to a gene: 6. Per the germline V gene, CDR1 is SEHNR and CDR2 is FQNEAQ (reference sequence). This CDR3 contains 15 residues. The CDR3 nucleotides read TGTGCCAGCAGCTTAGGGGGACAGGACGGGGAAAAACTGTTTTTT. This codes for CASSLGGQDGEKLFF.

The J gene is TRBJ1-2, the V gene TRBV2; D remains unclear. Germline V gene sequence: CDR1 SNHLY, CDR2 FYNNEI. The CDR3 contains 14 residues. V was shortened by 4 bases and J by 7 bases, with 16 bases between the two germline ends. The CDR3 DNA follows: TGTGCCAGCAGTGTCGGCCGGGAGTCGACTGGCTACACCTTC. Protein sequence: CASSVGRESTGYTF. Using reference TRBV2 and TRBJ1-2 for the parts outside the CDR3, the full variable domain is EPEVTQTPSHQVTQMGQEVILRCVPISNHLYFYWYRQILGQKVEFLVSFYNNEISEKSEIFDDQFSVERPDGSNFTLKIRSTKLEDSAMYFCASSVGRESTGYTFGSGTRLTVV.

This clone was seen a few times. Written as DNA, the CDR3 is TGTGCCAGCAGACGTCGACAGGATCAGCCCCAGCATTTT. Amino acids: CASRRRQDQPQHF. V usage is TRBV6-5 and J usage is TRBJ1-5; possibly TRBD1 for D (6 bases). Trimming removed 6 bases from V and 5 bases from J, with 11 bases in between. Per germline, CDR1 MNHEY and CDR2 SVGAGI. This CDR3 is 13 amino acids long.

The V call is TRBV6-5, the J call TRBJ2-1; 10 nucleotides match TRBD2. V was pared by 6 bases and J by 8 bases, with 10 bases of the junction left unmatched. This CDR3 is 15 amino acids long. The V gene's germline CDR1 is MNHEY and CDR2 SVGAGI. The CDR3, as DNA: TGTGCCAGCAGCCTAGCGGGGGACCCTATGTATGAGCAGTTCTTC. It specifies CASSLAGDPMYEQFF.

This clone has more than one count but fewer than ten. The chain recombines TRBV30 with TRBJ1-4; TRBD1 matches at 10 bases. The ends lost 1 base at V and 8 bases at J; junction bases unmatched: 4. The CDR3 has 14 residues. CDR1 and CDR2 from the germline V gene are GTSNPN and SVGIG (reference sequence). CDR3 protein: CAWSAGTGDEKLFF. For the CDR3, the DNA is TGTGCCTGGAGTGCCGGGACAGGGGACGAAAAACTGTTTTTT.

This CDR3 is CASSLEAGQALYGYTF. CDR3 nucleotide sequence: TGTGCCAGCAGCTTAGAGGCTGGACAGGCCCTCTATGGCTACACCTTC. The chain uses TRBV7-6 and TRBJ1-2; 7 positions match TRBD1. CDR3 length: 16 amino acids. The ends lost 1 base at V and 4 bases at J; junction bases unmatched: 9. The V gene's germline CDR1 is SGHVS and CDR2 FNYEAQ. Full variable domain (remainder filled in from reference TRBV7-6 and TRBJ1-2): GAGVSQSPRYKVTKRGQDVALRCDPISGHVSLYWYRQALGQGPEFLTYFNYEAQQDKSGLPNDRFSAERPEGSISTLTIQRTEQRDSAMYRCASSLEAGQALYGYTFGSGTRLTVV.